The rows below give T cell receptor beta chains drawn from one sample of a study of T cell responses to AZD1222 COVID-19 vaccine. Here immunoSEQ multiplex PCR was the method, and the copy in TCRdb shows in-frame clones only, minus some. Of about 140,000 clones listed, about 89% are singletons. The source material was peripheral blood, sampled 28 days after the second AZD1222 dose. The source is an adult who received the AZD1222 COVID-19 vaccine. Each CDR3 is given with its conserved first and last residue. D genes are given only for firm matches. A row's size may be missing; if present it is once, few, many or a size class.

-	TRBJ2-3	-	TRBV10-1	CASSLSDGALNTQYF	TGCGCCAGCAGTCTGTCCGACGGGGCCCTGAATACGCAGTATTTT
-	TRBJ1-1	-	TRBV10-2	CASSESSWGNTEAFF	TGCGCCAGCAGTGAGTCGAGTTGGGGGAACACTGAAGCTTTCTTT
TRBD2	TRBJ2-1	-	TRBV5-5	CASRFRLAGVENEQFF	TGTGCCAGCAGATTCAGACTAGCGGGAGTTGAGAATGAGCAGTTCTTC
-	TRBJ1-4	-	TRBV6-5	CASSYWEGGKFAKLFF	TGTGCCAGCAGTTACTGGGAAGGGGGGAAGTTCGCGAAACTGTTTTTT
-	TRBJ2-7	-	TRBV5-4	CASSLGTGKNYEQYF	TGTGCCAGCAGCTTGGGTACCGGGAAAAATTACGAGCAGTACTTC
TRBD2	TRBJ2-3	-	TRBV6-5	CASSLAGVTDTQYF	TGTGCCAGCAGTCTAGCGGGAGTCACAGATACGCAGTATTTT
-	TRBJ2-2	-	TRBV5-4	CASSLLQASNTGELFF	TGTGCCAGCAGCTTGCTTCAAGCTTCGAACACCGGGGAGCTGTTTTTT
TRBD1	TRBJ1-2	-	TRBV7-2	CASSPDRGYGYTF	TGTGCCAGCAGCCCGGACAGGGGCTATGGCTACACCTTC
TRBD2	TRBJ2-7	-	TRBV5-1	CASSFIGTTLTSGEQYF	TGCGCCAGCAGCTTTATTGGGACTACATTAACGTCGGGCGAGCAGTACTTC
-	TRBJ1-3	once	TRBV9	CASSVALGGNTIYF	TGTGCCAGCAGCGTAGCCCTGGGGGGAAACACCATATATTTT
TRBD1	TRBJ1-1	-	TRBV4-2	CASSQDPLTGENTEAFF	TGTGCCAGCAGCCAAGATCCCCTGACAGGGGAGAACACTGAAGCTTTCTTT
TRBD2	TRBJ2-1	-	TRBV28	CASSFSLAGGYNEQFF	TGTGCCAGCAGTTTTAGCCTAGCGGGAGGGTACAATGAGCAGTTCTTC
-	TRBJ1-1	-	TRBV10-1	CASSENGGTEAFF	TGCGCCAGCAGTGAGAATGGAGGCACTGAAGCTTTCTTT
-	TRBJ1-5	-	TRBV2	CASSQGTNNQPQHF	TGTGCCAGCAGTCAGGGGACTAACAATCAGCCCCAGCATTTT
-	TRBJ1-4	-	TRBV19	CASSIDRDEKLFF	TGTGCCAGTAGTATTGACCGGGATGAAAAACTGTTTTTT
TRBD1	TRBJ2-5	-	TRBV24-1	CATSDSNHRGREETQYF	TGTGCCACCAGTGATTCGAACCACAGGGGAAGGGAAGAGACCCAGTACTTC
TRBD1	TRBJ2-7	-	TRBV7-6	CASSQGQGARSLYEQYF	TGTGCCAGCAGCCAAGGTCAGGGGGCGCGATCCCTATACGAGCAGTACTTC
-	TRBJ1-1	-	TRBV5-4	CASSQKAGTRLGGTEAFF	TGTGCCAGCAGCCAGAAAGCCGGGACACGGCTGGGAGGCACTGAAGCTTTCTTT
-	TRBJ1-2	-	TRBV28	CASSQPPRGDYGYTF	TGTGCCAGCAGTCAACCCCCGCGGGGCGACTATGGCTACACCTTC
-	TRBJ1-1	-	TRBV28	CASSLSPGGAFF	TGTGCCAGCAGTTTATCCCCCGGAGGAGCTTTCTTT
TRBD1	TRBJ1-1	-	TRBV5-1	CASSQGQGANTEAFF	TGCGCCAGCAGCCAGGGACAGGGGGCGAACACTGAAGCTTTCTTT
TRBD1	TRBJ1-1	-	TRBV5-1	CATHRGSGTEAFF	TGCGCCACTCACAGGGGCTCGGGCACTGAAGCTTTCTTT
-	TRBJ1-5	once	TRBV6-1	CASSEGHSNQPQHF	TGTGCCAGCAGTGAAGGTCATAGCAATCAGCCCCAGCATTTT
TRBD1	TRBJ2-2	-	TRBV10-3	CAIRRDRVETGELFF	TGTGCCATCAGGAGGGACAGGGTAGAAACCGGGGAGCTGTTTTTT
-	TRBJ2-1	once	TRBV15	CATSRDLQDAQGYNEQFF	TGTGCCACCAGCAGAGATCTCCAGGACGCACAGGGCTACAATGAGCAGTTCTTC
-	TRBJ1-5	-	TRBV21-1	CASSKTRLPHSCGRQPQHF	TGTGCCAGCAGCAAGACGAGACTCCCCCATTCTTGCGGTCGGCAGCCCCAGCATTTT
-	TRBJ1-2	-	TRBV5-1	CASSLNRERGYTF	TGCGCCAGCAGCCTAAACAGGGAGCGGGGCTACACCTTC
-	TRBJ1-1	-	TRBV4-3	CASSQGVRLLEAFF	TGCGCCAGCAGCCAAGGAGTCAGGTTACTTGAAGCTTTCTTT
-	TRBJ1-6	once	TRBV9	CASSAQGWGSPLHF	TGTGCCAGCAGCGCTCAGGGGTGGGGTTCACCCCTCCACTTT
TRBD1	TRBJ2-2	-	TRBV5-5	CASSLGWDRGITGELFF	TGTGCCAGCAGCTTGGGATGGGACAGGGGAATCACCGGGGAGCTGTTTTTT
-	TRBJ2-7	few	TRBV9	CASSVELGNEQYF	TGTGCCAGCAGCGTAGAGCTTGGGAACGAGCAGTACTTC
TRBD1	TRBJ1-4	-	TRBV29-1	CSVAQGDEKLFF	TGCAGCGTCGCTCAGGGGGATGAAAAACTGTTTTTT
TRBD1	TRBJ2-1	few	TRBV27	CASSLVTGAPNEQFF	TGTGCCAGCAGTTTAGTGACAGGGGCGCCCAATGAGCAGTTCTTC
TRBD1	TRBJ2-5	-	TRBV29-1	CSALDRGQTQYF	TGCAGCGCCTTGGACAGGGGCCAGACCCAGTACTTC
-	TRBJ2-6	-	TRBV28	CASSITGTGANVLTF	TGTGCCAGCAGTATCACAGGGACTGGGGCCAACGTCCTGACTTTC
TRBD1	TRBJ1-3	-	TRBV10-3	CAISDRGQGSGNTIYF	TGTGCCATCAGTGACCGGGGACAGGGCTCTGGAAACACCATATATTTT
TRBD2	TRBJ2-7	-	TRBV4-1	CASSHSTSGGSYEQYF	TGCGCCAGCAGCCATTCGACTAGCGGGGGATCCTACGAGCAGTACTTC
TRBD1	TRBJ1-6	-	TRBV27	CASSETGTGHSPLHF	TGTGCCAGCAGTGAAACCGGGACAGGGCATTCACCCCTCCACTTT
-	TRBJ2-2	-	TRBV18	CASSPPRPPGELFF	TGTGCCAGCTCACCACCACGGCCCCCCGGGGAGCTGTTTTTT
TRBD2	TRBJ2-1	-	TRBV20-1	CSASSGWSSGSFSNEQFF	TGCAGTGCTAGTAGCGGGTGGTCTAGCGGGAGTTTTTCCAATGAGCAGTTCTTC
-	TRBJ2-7	-	TRBV11-2	CASSLQGRTYEQYF	TGTGCCAGCAGCTTACAGGGGAGAACCTACGAGCAGTACTTC
-	TRBJ1-2	-	TRBV3-1/TRBV3-2	CASSQGEYYGYTF	TGTGCCAGCAGCCAAGGGGAATACTATGGCTACACCTTC
-	TRBJ1-4	-	TRBV7-2	CASSQSATNEKLFF	TGTGCCAGCAGCCAGTCGGCAACTAATGAAAAACTGTTTTTT
-	TRBJ2-1	-	TRBV7-6	CASSLDPITYNEQFF	TGTGCCAGCAGCTTAGACCCTATTACCTACAATGAGCAGTTCTTC
TRBD1	TRBJ1-1	-	TRBV18	CASSPLPGTGGEGTEAFF	TGTGCCAGCTCACCTCTTCCCGGGACAGGGGGTGAGGGCACTGAAGCTTTCTTT
-	TRBJ2-7	once	TRBV21-1	CASPAPTGCTWSEQYF	TGTGCCAGCCCAGCCCCGACAGGGTGTACATGGAGCGAGCAGTACTTC
-	TRBJ2-2	-	TRBV7-6	CASNNHGTAGNGELFF	TGTGCCAGCAATAACCATGGGACCGCAGGCAACGGGGAGCTGTTTTTT
-	TRBJ2-5	-	TRBV6-5	CASRATGTRETQYF	TGTGCCAGCAGGGCCACAGGGACGCGGGAGACCCAGTACTTC
TRBD1	TRBJ1-4	-	TRBV18	CASSLTGTDNEKLFF	TGTGCCAGCTCACTGACCGGGACAGATAATGAAAAACTGTTTTTT
TRBD1	TRBJ1-1	once	TRBV27	CASGPGTGTNTEAFF	TGTGCCAGCGGGCCCGGGACAGGGACGAACACTGAAGCTTTCTTT
-	TRBJ2-3	-	TRBV9	CASSERRGKRTDTQYF	TGTGCCAGCAGCGAGAGGCGGGGCAAGAGGACAGATACGCAGTATTTT